This passage covers 27 T cell receptor beta chains from one sample sequenced in a study of blood T cell repertoires in COVID-19. Generated by immunoSEQ multiplex PCR, the TCRdb table keeps only in-frame clones and is missing some. The profile covers hundreds of thousands of clones, with 88% appearing a single time and 0.7% taken by the ten largest. Sequenced input: peripheral blood. Receptors were obtained from a human donor in a cohort sampled during active COVID-19.

Only one count was recorded for this clone. V usage is TRBV19 and J usage is TRBJ1-2, with 8 bases fitting TRBD1. J was trimmed by 5 bases and V by 5 bases; bases with no gene match: 13. The CDR3 consists of 16 residues. The germline V gene has CDR1 LNHDA and CDR2 SQIVND (reference sequence). The CDR3, as DNA: TGTGCCAGTAGTGGATTCAACAGGGACAGGAGTTATGGCTACACCTTC. This gives the protein CASSGFNRDRSYGYTF.

The V call is TRBV9, the J call TRBJ2-2; 10 bases fit TRBD2. The CDR3 contains 13 residues. In germline, CDR1 is SGDLS, CDR2 YYNGEE. J lost 14 bases, V lost 4 bases, and 8 bases had no gene match. The DNA of the CDR3 is TGTGCCAGCAGCACGGGACTAGCGAGAGAACTGTTTTTT. As protein: CASSTGLARELFF. Full variable domain (missing parts from reference TRBV9 and TRBJ2-2): DSGVTQTPKHLITATGQRVTLRCSPRSGDLSVYWYQQSLDQGLQFLIQYYNGEERAKGNILERFSAQQFPDLHSELNLSSLELGDSALYFCASSTGLARELFFGEGSRLTVL.

This clone appeared a single time. The V gene is TRBV28, the J gene TRBJ1-2; 9 bases are shared with TRBD1. The CDR3 extends over 16 amino acids. Per the germline V gene, CDR1 is MDHEN and CDR2 is SYDVKM. V gave up 7 bases and J gave up 0 bases; unmatched junction bases: 9. CDR3 loop: CASTRGGQGPNYGYTF. The DNA of the CDR3 is TGTGCCAGCACCCGAGGGGGACAGGGCCCTAACTATGGCTACACCTTC.

V is TRBV28 and J is TRBJ1-6; no reliable D call. Trimming pared 11 bases from V and 2 bases from J, leaving 10 bases between. Germline values: CDR1 MDHEN, CDR2 SYDVKM. CDR3 length: 13 residues. The CDR3 region has the DNA TGTGCCTACGGGGAACCCTATAATTCACCCCTCCACTTT. This translates into CAYGEPYNSPLHF. Using reference TRBV28 and TRBJ1-6 for the parts outside the CDR3, the full variable domain is DVKVTQSSRYLVKRTGEKVFLECVQDMDHENMFWYRQDPGLGLRLIYFSYDVKMKEKGDIPEGYSVSREKKERFSLILESASTNQTSMYLCAYGEPYNSPLHFGNGTRLTVT.

CDR3 DNA sequence: TGTGCCAGCAGCCTTAAGGGGTCAGGGGAGCAGTACTTC. Residues: CASSLKGSGEQYF. The chain has TRBV3-1 (or the pseudogene TRBV3-2) and TRBJ2-7; D possibly corresponds to TRBD1 (5 bases). Trimming took 4 bases from V and 7 from J, leaving 14 bases between them. This CDR3 region has 13 residues. Germline V CDR1 and CDR2: LGHDT, YNNKEL (reference sequence).

The V gene is TRBV10-3, the J gene TRBJ2-1; D might be TRBD2 (5 bases). Germline lookup yields CDR1 ENHRY and CDR2 SYGVKD. This CDR3 has 15 amino acids. V was pared by 6 bases and J by 3 bases, with 15 bases between. DNA for the CDR3: TGTGCCATCAGCCGAGGGATTAGAAACTACAATGAGCAGTTCTTC. As protein: CAISRGIRNYNEQFF.

The genes are TRBV7-2 and TRBJ2-1, with a tentative D call TRBD2 (6 bases). This CDR3 region has 16 residues. Deletions cut 2 bases from V and 7 bases from J, with 18 bases between. Looked up from germline, CDR1 is SGHTA and CDR2 is FQGNSA. The CDR3 loop is CASSLFIATGGNEQFF. The CDR3 coding sequence is TGTGCCAGCAGCTTATTCATAGCGACCGGAGGGAATGAGCAGTTCTTC.

The rearrangement links TRBV5-1 to TRBJ2-3; D is undetermined. The CDR3 sequence is 12 residues long. Per germline, CDR1 SGHRS and CDR2 YFSETQ. V lost 2 bases and J 2 bases, leaving 3 bases between the germline ends. In nucleotides, the CDR3 is TGCGCCAGCAGCTTCCTCACAGATACGCAGTATTTT. It is translated as CASSFLTDTQYF.

The chain is built from TRBV6-6 and TRBJ1-1; 7 positions match TRBD1. Trimming took 5 bases from V and 1 from J; bases not matched to a gene: 7. Germline V CDR1 and CDR2: MNHNY, SVGAGI (reference sequence). The CDR3 loop spans 15 amino acids. The CDR3 protein is CASSLTGVENTEAFF. As DNA, the CDR3 is TGTGCCAGCAGTCTTACAGGGGTCGAGAACACTGAAGCTTTCTTT.

The V gene is TRBV10-3, the J gene TRBJ1-6, with 11 bases matching TRBD1. Germline V gene sequence: CDR1 ENHRY, CDR2 SYGVKD. V trimming: 10 bases; J trimming: 5 bases; junction bases outside the gene matches: 4. CDR3 length equals 14 residues. CDR3 region: CATRDRGDNSPLHF. CDR3 nucleotide sequence: TGTGCCACCCGGGACAGGGGGGATAATTCACCCCTCCACTTT.

The gene calls are TRBV7-8 and TRBJ1-5, with no clear D. This CDR3 has 16 residues. Between the trimmed V and J ends, which lost 3 bases and 6 bases, there was a span of 18 bases. Per germline, CDR1 SGHVS and CDR2 FQNEAQ. CDR3 loop: CASSLGLAERSQPQHF. The CDR3 nucleotides read TGTGCCAGCAGCTTGGGTTTAGCGGAGAGAAGTCAGCCCCAGCATTTT.

The chain is built from TRBV7-8 and TRBJ2-6; D is undetermined. CDR1 is SGHVS, CDR2 FQNEAQ, per germline. This CDR3 is 17 amino acids long. V gave up 3 bases and J gave up 0 bases, with 12 bases separating them. CDR3 sequence: CASSLVRSHSGANVLTF. DNA for the CDR3: TGTGCCAGCAGCTTGGTCCGGAGCCACTCTGGGGCCAACGTCCTGACTTTC.

The V and J genes are TRBV28 and TRBJ2-7; TRBD1 is a possible D gene (5 bases). CDR1 and CDR2 (germline): MDHEN, SYDVKM. V was pared by 4 bases and J by 4 bases, with 14 bases between. The CDR3 is made up of 14 amino acids. CDR3 residues: CASSSGSTSYEQYF. In DNA, the CDR3 is TGTGCCAGCAGTTCAGGGTCAACTTCTTACGAGCAGTACTTC.

This clone came up once. The J gene is TRBJ1-3, the V gene TRBV28; D is unclear. V was cut by 3 bases and J by 0 bases, with 18 bases left in between. The germline CDR1 and CDR2 sequences are MDHEN and SYDVKM. The CDR3 contains 18 residues. CDR3 protein: CASSFTSGRGRSGNTIYF. The CDR3 DNA reads TGTGCCAGCAGTTTCACCTCCGGGAGAGGCCGCTCTGGAAACACCATATATTTT. Full variable domain (remainder filled in from reference TRBV28 and TRBJ1-3): DVKVTQSSRYLVKRTGEKVFLECVQDMDHENMFWYRQDPGLGLRLIYFSYDVKMKEKGDIPEGYSVSREKKERFSLILESASTNQTSMYLCASSFTSGRGRSGNTIYFGEGSWLTVV.

The chain couples TRBV27 to TRBJ2-7; a weak D match, TRBD2 (5 bases). The length of the CDR3 is 15 residues. Trimming shortened V by 3 bases and J by 5 bases, and 17 bases separated the two germline ends. Per germline, CDR1 MNHEY and CDR2 SMNVEV (reference sequence). The CDR3 is CASSFGLRDVNEQYF. Written as DNA, the CDR3 is TGTGCCAGCAGTTTTGGTCTTCGGGATGTCAACGAGCAGTACTTC.

J is TRBJ1-4 and V is TRBV6-5; 10 nucleotides match TRBD1. The CDR3 contains 14 residues. With V trimmed by 10 bases and J by 6 bases, 8 bases remained unmatched. Per germline, CDR1 MNHEY and CDR2 SVGAGI. In DNA, the CDR3 is TGTGCCATTCTACGGACAGGGGGGGATGAAAAACTGTTTTTT. It codes for CAILRTGGDEKLFF.

The DNA of the CDR3 is TGTGCCACCTACGACAGTTACAATGAGCAGTTCTTC. It codes for CATYDSYNEQFF. V is TRBV6-5 and J is TRBJ2-1, with D tentatively TRBD1 (5 bases). The ends were cut back, 10 bases at V and 4 bases at J, with 11 bases in the middle. This CDR3 is 12 amino acids long. Germline V gene lookup returns CDR1 MNHEY and CDR2 SVGAGI.

The gene calls are TRBV4-3 and TRBJ1-5; tentatively, D is TRBD1 (6 bases). The CDR3 runs 14 residues. Trimming left V 4 bases short and J 7 bases short, with 14 bases between. Germline CDR1 reads LGHNA; CDR2 reads YSLEER. The CDR3 DNA reads TGCGCCAGCAGCCCAAACAGGGTAGAGCAGCCCCAGCATTTT. It encodes CASSPNRVEQPQHF.

V usage is TRBV12-5 and J usage is TRBJ1-6, with D uncertain. Germline lookup yields CDR1 LGHNT and CDR2 FRNRAP. Trimming took off 0 bases at V and 8 bases at J, with 11 bases between the two ends. CDR3 length: 15 residues. Here the CDR3 reads CASGLVLFSDSPLHF. The CDR3 DNA reads TGTGCTAGTGGTTTGGTACTTTTTTCGGATTCACCCCTCCACTTT.

This clone was counted between two and nine times. J is TRBJ1-5 and V is TRBV30, with D possibly TRBD1 on 5 matching bases. Trimming stripped 2 bases from V and 5 bases from J, with 10 bases between. The CDR3 extends over 13 amino acids. Per germline, CDR1 GTSNPN and CDR2 SVGIG (reference sequence). CDR3 sequence reads: CAWSRQRDQPQHF. In DNA form, the CDR3 reads TGTGCCTGGAGTCGACAGCGTGATCAGCCCCAGCATTTT.

The chain carries TRBV30 and TRBJ2-7; D might be TRBD1 (6 bases). V lost 2 bases and J lost 5, with 19 bases in between. This CDR3 region has 15 residues. CDR1 is GTSNPN, CDR2 SVGIG, per germline (reference sequence). CDR3 nucleotides: TGTGCCTGGAGTAGTGGACAGCCAAATGGGGACGAGCAGTACTTC. It yields the protein CAWSSGQPNGDEQYF.

The rearrangement uses TRBV1 and TRBJ1-3. TRBV1 is annotated as a pseudogene. This CDR3 has 16 residues. The CDR3 region is CTSSPEGGEDANTIYF. CDR3 in DNA: TGCACCAGCAGCCCTGAAGGGGGGGAGGATGCAAACACCATATATTTT.

The chain combines TRBV9 with TRBJ1-6; possible D gene TRBD1, 5 bases. Trimming took off 4 bases at V and 6 bases at J, with 14 bases between the two ends. The CDR3 contains 15 residues. Germline assignment: CDR1 SGDLS and CDR2 YYNGEE. CDR3 sequence: CASSFTDRGNSPLHF. The CDR3 region has the DNA TGTGCCAGCAGCTTCACAGATAGGGGTAATTCACCCCTCCACTTT.

V gene TRBV7-2 combines with J gene TRBJ1-2, with TRBD1 matching over 9 bases. J was trimmed by 7 bases and V by 5 bases; bases with no gene match: 8. Germline-derived CDR1 and CDR2 are SGHTA and FQGNSA. The CDR3 consists of 14 residues. The CDR3 DNA follows: TGTGCCAGCAGCCCAAGCCGGGACAGGGTTGGCTACACCTTC. It yields the protein CASSPSRDRVGYTF.

V and J are TRBV7-2 and TRBJ2-2; 7 bases fit TRBD1. The V and J ends lost 4 bases and 8 bases, in that order; junction bases with no gene match: 7. The CDR3 extends over 14 amino acids. The V gene's germline CDR1 is SGHTA and CDR2 FQGNSA. The CDR3 coding sequence is TGTGCCAGCAGCTACGGGACAGATGGTGGGGAGCTGTTTTTT. It is translated as CASSYGTDGGELFF.

The chain carries TRBV5-1 and TRBJ2-1; 8 bases fit TRBD2. This CDR3 region has 12 residues. Unmatched junction bases numbered 6, after V lost 6 bases and J lost 10 bases. Germline values: CDR1 SGHRS, CDR2 YFSETQ. DNA of the CDR3: TGCGCCAGCACCGCGGGGGGCGGGGAGCAGTTCTTC. Its protein is CASTAGGGEQFF.

The gene calls are TRBV4-3 and TRBJ2-5, with 12 bases identical to TRBD2. Germline-derived CDR1 and CDR2 are LGHNA and YSLEER. This CDR3 has 16 residues. The J segment lost 5 bases and the V segment lost 0 bases, leaving 4 bases of the junction unmatched. The CDR3 is CASSQDGTSGYETQYF. Here the CDR3 DNA reads TGCGCCAGCAGCCAAGATGGGACTAGCGGGTATGAGACCCAGTACTTC.